These T cell receptor beta chains were read from a single sample in a study of T cell responses to AZD1222 COVID-19 vaccine. Some clones are missing from TCRdb's copy, which holds only in-frame ones; the method was immunoSEQ multiplex PCR. The sample lists approximately 100,000 clones; over 85% were seen once. Material: peripheral blood, obtained on day 0 of MenACWY control vaccination. All receptors come from an adult in good health. CDR3s include the opening cysteine and the closing phenylalanine or tryptophan. D genes are given only for firm matches.

V	D	J	CDR3	DNA
TRBV2	.	TRBJ1-5	CASSVEGGLNQPQHF	TGTGCCAGCAGTGTTGAGGGCGGTCTCAATCAGCCCCAGCATTTT
TRBV2	.	TRBJ2-4	CASSPGGRAKNIQYF	TGTGCCAGCAGTCCAGGGGGGAGGGCCAAAAACATTCAGTACTTC
TRBV18	.	TRBJ1-2	CASSPFIQDGRGYTF	TGTGCCAGCTCACCATTTATTCAGGACGGCCGTGGCTACACCTTC
TRBV6-5	.	TRBJ2-1	CASSAVGGYNEQFF	TGTGCCTCCTCAGCCGTGGGTGGGTACAATGAGCAGTTCTTC
TRBV29-1	TRBD1	TRBJ2-5	CSGSVGTGQEETQYF	TGCAGCGGCAGCGTCGGGACAGGTCAGGAAGAGACCCAGTACTTC
TRBV19	.	TRBJ1-6	CASSIGWGVENSPLHF	TGTGCCAGTAGTATAGGATGGGGAGTTGAGAATTCACCCCTCCACTTT
TRBV5-1	.	TRBJ2-5	CASSLIGVAVGNETQYF	TGCGCCAGCAGCTTGATCGGGGTAGCCGTAGGTAATGAGACCCAGTACTTC
TRBV6-5	.	TRBJ1-2	CASSYTGRPQEYGYTF	TGTGCCAGCAGTTATACAGGGCGCCCTCAAGAATATGGCTACACCTTC
TRBV3-1/TRBV3-2	TRBD1	TRBJ1-1	CASSLGTVNTEAFF	TGTGCCAGCAGCCTCGGGACAGTGAACACTGAAGCTTTCTTT
TRBV30	TRBD1	TRBJ1-2	CACYTVGTAYGYTF	TGTGCCTGCTACACAGTAGGGACAGCCTATGGCTACACCTTC
TRBV2	.	TRBJ1-4	CASSERGRREKLFF	TGTGCCAGCAGTGAAAGGGGCCGGCGGGAAAAACTGTTTTTT